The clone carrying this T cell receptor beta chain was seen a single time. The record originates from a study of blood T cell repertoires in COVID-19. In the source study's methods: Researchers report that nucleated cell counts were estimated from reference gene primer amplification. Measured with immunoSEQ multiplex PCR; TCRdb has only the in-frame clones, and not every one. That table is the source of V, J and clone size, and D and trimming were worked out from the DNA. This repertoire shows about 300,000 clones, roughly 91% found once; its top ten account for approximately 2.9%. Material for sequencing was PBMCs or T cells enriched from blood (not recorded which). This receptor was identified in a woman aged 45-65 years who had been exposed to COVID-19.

The CDR3: CASSLGGQASKETQYF. DNA for the CDR3: TGCGCCAGCAGCTTGGGTGGGCAGGCATCAAAAGAGACCCAGTACTTC. V gene TRBV5-1 combines with J gene TRBJ2-5; no reliable D call. Germline lookup yields CDR1 SGHRS and CDR2 YFSETQ. This CDR3 is built from 16 residues. Between the trimmed V and J ends, which lost 0 bases and 3 bases, there was a span of 15 bases.